The 4 T cell receptor beta chains below were found in one sample sequenced in a study of cytomegalovirus exposure and HLA in healthy donors. The study ran its PCR with 60 Vbeta and 13 Jbeta primers. Assay: immunoSEQ multiplex PCR; the TCRdb copy retains only in-frame clones and omits some. The sample has under 130,000 clones, about 83% seen once. Sequencing input: PBMCs. Every receptor here comes from a man younger than 35 in good health and CMV-seronegative.

This sequence joins TRBV6-5 and TRBJ2-5; weak D call: TRBD1 (6 bases). There are 14 residues in the CDR3. The ends were cut back, 4 bases at V and 3 bases at J, with 12 bases in the middle. Germline loops: CDR1 MNHEY, CDR2 SVGAGI. CDR3 residues: CASSLLTGKETQYF. The DNA for the CDR3 is TGTGCCAGCAGTTTGCTGACAGGCAAAGAGACCCAGTACTTC.

To note about this clone: At one boundary the junction diverges from the germline segment, which might be a read error. The same CDR3 also results from other DNA sequences found in this sample. This rearrangement joins TRBV11-2 to TRBJ1-1; 8 bases fit TRBD1. The CDR3 totals 14 residues. In germline, CDR1 is SGHAT, CDR2 FQNNGV. The CDR3 region is CASSLESGGPEAFF. DNA for the CDR3: TGTGCCAGCAGCTTAGAATCAGGGGGCCCTGAAGCCTTCTTT. Looking up the rest from reference TRBV11-2 and TRBJ1-1 gives the full variable domain: EAGVAQSPRYKIIEKRQSVAFWCNPISGHATLYWYQQILGQGPKLLIQFQNNGVVDDSQLPKDRFSAERLKGVDSTLKIQPAKLEDSAVYLCASSLESGGPEAFFGQGTRLTVV.

The chain employs TRBV5-4 and TRBJ2-5; 11 nucleotides align to TRBD2. The germline gives CDR1 SGHNT, CDR2 YYREEE (reference sequence). V dropped 5 bases and J dropped 5; count of bases not matched to a gene: 5. The CDR3 extends over 14 amino acids. This CDR3 is CASRIAGGRETQYF. The CDR3 nucleotides read TGTGCCAGCAGAATAGCGGGAGGGCGGGAGACCCAGTACTTC. Full variable domain (missing parts from reference TRBV5-4 and TRBJ2-5): ETGVTQSPTHLIKTRGQQVTLRCSSQSGHNTVSWYQQALGQGPQFIFQYYREEENGRGNFPPRFSGLQFPNYSSELNVNALELDDSALYLCASRIAGGRETQYFGPGTRLLVL.

The chain has TRBV29-1 and TRBJ1-2, with D uncertain. The germline CDR1 and CDR2 sequences are SQVTM and ANQGSEA. The CDR3 has 13 residues. Trimming took 3 bases from V and 4 from J, leaving 12 bases between them. For the CDR3, the DNA is TGCAGCGTTGACTCAGACACTTTCTATGGCTACACCTTC. Translating gives CSVDSDTFYGYTF. The full variable domain, completed using reference TRBV29-1 and TRBJ1-2, is SAVISQKPSRDICQRGTSLTIQCQVDSQVTMMFWYRQQPGQSLTLIATANQGSEATYESGFVIDKFPISRPNLTFSTLTVSNMSPEDSSIYLCSVDSDTFYGYTFGSGTRLTVV.